The present T cell receptor beta chain was sequenced within a study of CD8 T cells in ankylosing spondylitis. Study-wide points: Ankylosing spondylitis blood seemed to carry a telltale TCR beta motif made of about 8 highly homologous variants. A number of the motif variants had already been described in reactive arthritis synovial fluid and blood. The study looked at matched synovial fluid samples from ankylosing spondylitis patients. Disease-linked clones were reported to be significantly enriched there.

This clonotype appeared many times. Its antigen is unknown. Making the TCR beta libraries involved quantitative 5'-RACE with molecular barcodes. TCRdb reprocessed the 5' RACE reads via MiXCR and lists one record per CDR3 protein. Here the sample spans a few hundred thousand distinct CDR3 sequences, more than 15% being singletons. The CDR3 sequence is 13 residues long. CDR1 is SGHRS, CDR2 YFSETQ, per germline. V was pared by 4 bases and J by 6 bases, with 10 bases between. The TCR originated in a male donor with ankylosing spondylitis or in good health (not recorded which). The chain links TRBV5-1 to TRBJ2-2; D gene unclear. The sequencing sample was made of blood, either unsorted or a sorted T cell fraction (not recorded which). In DNA form, the CDR3 reads TGCGCCAGCAGCCCCTGGGCGGCCGGGGAGCTGTTTTTT. Its protein is CASSPWAAGELFF.